This entry features one TCR beta chain sequence. Its binding antigen is unknown. No much larger clonotype is one base removed from it; base qualities were not supplied. Using the deep immunoSEQ assay, multiplex PCR amplified TCR CDR3 regions from genomic DNA. For each cell subset, the extracted genomic DNA was distributed evenly across all wells of several immunoSEQ 96-well plates, and each plate served as one replicate. For unsorted PBMC, 250 to 350 ng genomic DNA, equal to about 29,000 T cell genomes, was loaded into each replicate PCR. Unsorted PBMC genomic DNA was sequenced across ten immunoSEQ deep assay plates. Purified libraries were quantified with a Qubit 3.0 fluorometer, sized on a Bioanalyzer 2100, and re-quantified with the KAPA Library Quantification kit. Every immunoSEQ 96-well plate was sequenced on a separate single-read 150-cycle Illumina NextSeq 550 flow cell. Per the original workflow: The immunoSEQ output contained only junctional sequences without quality scores, so filtering could not match that applied to full-length reads. Sequences were annotated with PyIR, a Python wrapper for IgBLAST v1.9, using IMGT germline references to assign V/J genes and CDR3. Reads were filtered out if the reads had weak V/J assignments (E-value above 1e-6), no CDR3, stop codons, out-of-frame junctions, or ambiguous translated residues. V3J clonotypes were defined as sequences sharing the same inferred V gene, J gene, and CDR3 amino acid sequence. To compute the percentage overlap between repertoires, the number of shared unique clonotypes was divided by the size of the smaller repertoire. Richness of each repertoire was evaluated using RTK rarefaction, the Chao1 estimator, and Recon v2.1 estimates of unobserved clonotypes. TCRdb's version of the immuneACCESS table is confined to in-frame rearrangements and falls short of the full clone set. An unresolved V gene accounts for under half of the shortfall where checked; the remainder is of unknown origin. V and J calls and clone size are as listed in that table; D and trimming were resolved from the DNA. The sample data list about 480,000 clones, and 79% of these were observed just once. 10% to 15% of the sample is in the top ten clones.

The donors were healthy, HIV-negative adults who had no recently reported acute infections or vaccinations. Every donor was a Caucasian adult residing in Nashville, Tennessee, USA. For unsorted samples, some 100 million PBMCs were counted, and genomic DNA was extracted using the QIAamp DNA Blood Mini kit. After blood collection by leukapheresis, PBMCs were isolated using Ficoll-Histopaque density gradient centrifugation and then cryopreserved in the vapor phase of liquid nitrogen. The sample is drawn from a study of shared clonotypes between healthy human individuals (TCRdb year 2020). Background on the whole study: The cohort comprised two women and three men aged 18 to 49 years. The study deeply sequenced blood TCR repertoires of about 5 healthy adults to estimate repertoire size and the extent of clonotype sharing between individuals. To increase sequencing depth and limit assay-specific biases, TCR repertoire library preparation and sequencing were carried out by different laboratories using diverse techniques. Each donor's leukapheresis produced roughly between roughly 0.94 and 9.5 billion PBMCs.

The CDR3, cysteine through phenylalanine, is 15 amino acids long. Of all the DNA, just the CDR3 is kept, 45 bases in frame from base 1. As encoded in the germline V gene, CDR1 is MDHEN while CDR2 is SYDVKM. V is reduced by 7 bases and J by 4 bases, leaving a spacing of 20 bases between them. What the research found in general, with its limitations: Sampling was restricted to blood, and TCR repertoires in tissues likely differ from the TCR repertoires found in blood. Because the study included a small number of donors, the genetic and exposure-history diversity represented was limited. Based on pairwise subsampling, the degree of clonotype sharing among donors was expected to be affected by sequencing depth.

Sequenced input: PBMCs. This chain is built from TRBV28 and TRBJ2-7; tentative D gene TRBD1, with 6 bases matching. This TCR was recovered from a woman in her thirties or forties in good health. Some clones in this sample may be carry-over from other donors' samples. In nucleotide form, the sequence is TGTGCCAGCAAATCCCCCAGGGGCCGCGGATACGAGCAGTACTTC. This sequence encodes CASKSPRGRGYEQYF.